The 19 T cell receptor beta chains below come from one sample, sequenced in a study of blood T cell repertoires in COVID-19. The repertoire was sequenced with immunoSEQ multiplex PCR; TCRdb's copy has only in-frame clones and lacks some. The table records about 220,000 clones, roughly nine tenths of them present only once. Sequenced input: PBMCs or T cells enriched from blood (not recorded which). Receptors were obtained from a woman under 30 in a cohort exposed to, infected with or recovered from COVID-19 (not recorded which).

The chain employs TRBV5-6 and TRBJ1-5, with a tentative D call TRBD1 (5 bases). The ends were cut back, 2 bases at V and 2 bases at J, with 11 bases in the middle. CDR1 and CDR2 (germline): SGHDT, YYEEEE. CDR3 length equals 15 residues. DNA for the CDR3: TGTGCCAGCAGCTTCGGGGGAACCGGCAATCAGCCCCAGCATTTT. Residues: CASSFGGTGNQPQHF.

This clone was seen only a few times. The V call is TRBV9, the J call TRBJ1-1; D not resolved. This CDR3 has 14 amino acids. Germline V gene data show CDR1 as SGDLS and CDR2 as YYNGEE. V lost 4 bases and J 5 bases, leaving 15 bases between the germline ends. The CDR3 DNA is TGTGCCAGCAGCACGACCAGCGAAGGTACTGAAGCTTTCTTT. It codes for CASSTTSEGTEAFF.

V is TRBV5-4 and J is TRBJ2-1, with TRBD2 as a possible D gene (6 bases). Trimming took 2 bases from V and 7 from J, leaving 10 bases between them. Germline loops: CDR1 SGHNT, CDR2 YYREEE (reference sequence). The CDR3 has 13 amino acids. In DNA form, the CDR3 reads TGTGCCAGCAGCTTTCAACGGGAGAATGAGCAGTTCTTC. Protein: CASSFQRENEQFF.

The chain has TRBV11-3 and TRBJ1-4, with a possible D match to TRBD1 (5 bases). The V gene's germline CDR1 is SGHNT and CDR2 YENEEA. The germline V and J ends were trimmed by 1 base and 7 bases, with 13 bases remaining between them. The CDR3 extends over 15 amino acids. The CDR3 reads CASSLAQGVSEKLFF. The CDR3 DNA reads as TGTGCCAGCAGCTTAGCCCAGGGTGTGAGTGAAAAACTGTTTTTT.

The rearrangement uses TRBV5-1 and TRBJ2-1; weak D call: TRBD2 (6 bases). CDR3 length: 15 amino acids. The germline gives CDR1 SGHRS, CDR2 YFSETQ. The V end was cut by 2 bases, the J end by 0 bases, with 9 bases between. Written as DNA, the CDR3 is TGCGCCAGCAGCTTTATCGGGAGCTCCTACAATGAGCAGTTCTTC. Amino acid sequence: CASSFIGSSYNEQFF.

V and J are TRBV18 and TRBJ2-5, with 9 bases matching TRBD2. The CDR3 spans 15 residues. Germline loops: CDR1 KGHSH, CDR2 LQKENI. J lost 0 bases, V lost 4 bases, and 3 bases had no gene match. Here the CDR3 DNA reads TGTGCCAGCTCACAGGCTAGCGGGAACCAAGAGACCCAGTACTTC. Protein product: CASSQASGNQETQYF.

The CDR3 protein is CASRPSRPRTEAFF. CDR3 bases: TGTGCCAGCAGGCCCTCCCGCCCACGGACTGAAGCTTTCTTT. This rearrangement joins TRBV2 to TRBJ1-1, with no clear D. Between the trimmed V and J ends, which lost 6 bases and 5 bases, there was a span of 16 bases. The CDR3 has 14 amino acids. Germline V gene data show CDR1 as SNHLY and CDR2 as FYNNEI.

This chain connects TRBV5-1 to TRBJ2-1; weak D call: TRBD1 (6 bases). Germline CDR1 is SGHRS and CDR2 is YFSETQ. The CDR3 covers 15 residues. Trimming left V 2 bases short and J 3 bases short, with 12 bases between. The CDR3 here is CASSFTGYHYNEQFF. The CDR3 DNA sequence: TGCGCCAGCAGCTTCACAGGGTACCACTACAATGAGCAGTTCTTC.

V usage is TRBV19 and J usage is TRBJ1-5; D is unresolved. With 3 bases removed from V and 5 bases from J, the gap between germline ends came to 14 bases. Per the germline V gene, CDR1 is LNHDA and CDR2 is SQIVND (reference sequence). This CDR3 has 15 residues. In nucleotides, the CDR3 is TGTGCCAGTAGTATCCGAGTAGAGGGATATCAGCCCCAGCATTTT. It specifies CASSIRVEGYQPQHF.

The J gene is TRBJ2-4, the V gene TRBV11-2; 8 nucleotides match TRBD1. CDR1 is SGHAT, CDR2 FQNNGV, per germline. This CDR3 contains 16 residues. V gave up 3 bases and J gave up 1 base; unmatched junction bases: 5. CDR3 DNA sequence: TGTGCCAGCAGCTTCACAGGGGGGAAGGCCAAAAACATTCAGTACTTC. This sequence encodes CASSFTGGKAKNIQYF. Together with reference TRBV11-2 and TRBJ2-4, the CDR3 gives the full variable domain: EAGVAQSPRYKIIEKRQSVAFWCNPISGHATLYWYQQILGQGPKLLIQFQNNGVVDDSQLPKDRFSAERLKGVDSTLKIQPAKLEDSAVYLCASSFTGGKAKNIQYFGAGTRLSVL.

The chain is built from TRBV19 and TRBJ1-5; 11 bases are shared with TRBD1. The CDR3 is 15 residues long. Germline V lookup: CDR1 LNHDA, CDR2 SQIVND (reference sequence). The V gene end was trimmed by 5 bases and the J gene end by 11 bases; junction bases not matched to a gene: 11. The CDR3 coding sequence is TGTGCCAGTAGTCCCAGGGACAGGGGGAATTTGGCCCAGCATTTT. The encoded protein is CASSPRDRGNLAQHF.

The chain employs TRBV9 and TRBJ2-3, with 9 bases identical to TRBD2. J was trimmed by 6 bases and V by 2 bases; bases with no gene match: 4. CDR1 is SGDLS and CDR2 is YYNGEE in the germline V gene. The CDR3 has 14 residues. DNA for the CDR3: TGTGCCAGCAGCGTTGGCGGGGGGGCGGATACGCAGTATTTT. This translates into CASSVGGGADTQYF.

This clone was seen just once. This chain joins TRBV18 and TRBJ1-1, with D unclear. CDR3 length: 15 amino acids. Per the germline V gene, CDR1 is KGHSH and CDR2 is LQKENI. The V end lost 0 bases, the J end lost 1 base, and 9 bases lay between the germline ends. The CDR3 nucleotides read TGTGCCAGCTCACCACCGGGGAGTCCGAACACTGAAGCTTTCTTT. This codes for CASSPPGSPNTEAFF.

V gene TRBV6-5 combines with J gene TRBJ1-6; 7 positions match TRBD1. The CDR3 extends over 16 amino acids. Per germline, CDR1 MNHEY and CDR2 SVGAGI. The junction had 7 bases not matched to a gene; V was cut back by 2 bases and J by 6 bases. The DNA of the CDR3 is TGTGCCAGCAGTTACCGGTCAGGGGGAAGTAATTCACCCCTCCACTTT. Translation gives CASSYRSGGSNSPLHF.

The CDR3 nucleotides are TGTGCCAGCAGTGGAGGGCAGTCAGTCGAAAAACTGTTTTTT. The encoded protein is CASSGGQSVEKLFF. The gene calls are TRBV2 and TRBJ1-4; D remains ambiguous. Trimming took off 4 bases at V and 8 bases at J, with 14 bases between the two ends. Germline V lookup: CDR1 SNHLY, CDR2 FYNNEI. The length of the CDR3 is 14 residues.

The J gene is TRBJ1-1, the V gene TRBV30; 7 nucleotides line up with TRBD1. Germline V CDR1 and CDR2: GTSNPN, SVGIG (reference sequence). V shed 0 bases and J 2 bases; nucleotides not matched to a gene: 6. This CDR3 is built from 15 residues. CDR3 nucleotide sequence: TGTGCCTGGAGTGTAAAGGGACAGCTTAACACTGAAGCTTTCTTT. It codes for CAWSVKGQLNTEAFF.

V gene TRBV28 combines with J gene TRBJ1-2, with TRBD1 identical over 9 bases. The germline V gene encodes CDR1 MDHEN and CDR2 SYDVKM. V was pared by 4 bases and J by 3 bases, with 6 bases of the junction left unmatched. This CDR3 contains 15 residues. CDR3 DNA: TGTGCCAGCAGTTCCCCAACAGGGGGCTACTATGGCTACACCTTC. This gives the protein CASSSPTGGYYGYTF.

The CDR3 loop reads CASSSSGFSTDTQYF. The DNA for the CDR3 is TGTGCCAGCAGTTCTAGCGGGTTTAGCACAGATACGCAGTATTTT. The rearrangement uses TRBV5-4 and TRBJ2-3, with 8 nucleotides matching TRBD2. The length of the CDR3 is 15 residues. The germline CDR1 and CDR2 sequences are SGHNT and YYREEE (reference sequence). With 5 bases clipped from V and 0 bases from J, the junction kept 5 bases outside the gene matches.

This clone was seen once. The V and J genes are TRBV2 and TRBJ1-5; 7 bases agree with TRBD1. This CDR3 has 14 amino acids. Germline V CDR1 and CDR2: SNHLY, FYNNEI. The V segment lost 6 bases and the J segment 7 bases; nucleotides outside the gene matches: 9. CDR3 loop: CASSATGSVQPQHF. The CDR3 DNA sequence: TGTGCCAGCAGCGCGACAGGGTCCGTCCAGCCCCAGCATTTT. Full variable domain (rest looked up from reference TRBV2 and TRBJ1-5): EPEVTQTPSHQVTQMGQEVILRCVPISNHLYFYWYRQILGQKVEFLVSFYNNEISEKSEIFDDQFSVERPDGSNFTLKIRSTKLEDSAMYFCASSATGSVQPQHFGDGTRLSIL.